The clone carrying this TCR beta chain was counted only a few times. No antigen is known for it. The germline V gene has CDR1 SGHNT and CDR2 YENEEA. V was shortened by 5 bases and J by 3 bases, with 8 bases between the two germline ends. The CDR3 spans 13 residues. The data originate from a study of long-term antiretroviral therapy in people with HIV. Findings and limits, study-wide: No data were available on ART adherence, viral resistance or therapy changes.

Assay version v3.0 of immunoSEQ was used, and it was run at survey level. Assay: immunoSEQ multiplex PCR; the TCRdb copy retains only in-frame clones and omits some. Among tens of thousands of clones listed, roughly 76% were seen once. The sample consisted of unsorted PBMCs, taken 1.5 years after starting antiretroviral therapy. The J gene is TRBJ2-1, the V gene TRBV11-3; no clear D gene. The clonotype originates from a young man with HIV. CDR3 nucleotide sequence: TGTGCCAGCAGCCCAGGCTACTACAATGAGCAGTTCTTC. It yields the protein CASSPGYYNEQFF.